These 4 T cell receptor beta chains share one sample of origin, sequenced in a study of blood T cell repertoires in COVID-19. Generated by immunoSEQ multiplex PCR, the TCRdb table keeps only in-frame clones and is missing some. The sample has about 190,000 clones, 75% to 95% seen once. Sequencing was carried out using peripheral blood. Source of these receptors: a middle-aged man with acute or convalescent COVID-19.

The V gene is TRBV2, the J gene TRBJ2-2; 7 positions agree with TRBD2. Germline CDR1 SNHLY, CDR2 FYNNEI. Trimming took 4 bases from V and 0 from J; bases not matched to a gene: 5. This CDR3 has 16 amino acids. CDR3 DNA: TGTGCCAGCAGTGTTGCGGGGGTTACGAACACCGGGGAGCTGTTTTTT. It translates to CASSVAGVTNTGELFF. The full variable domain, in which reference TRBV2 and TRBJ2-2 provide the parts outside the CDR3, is EPEVTQTPSHQVTQMGQEVILRCVPISNHLYFYWYRQILGQKVEFLVSFYNNEISEKSEIFDDQFSVERPDGSNFTLKIRSTKLEDSAMYFCASSVAGVTNTGELFFGEGSRLTVL.

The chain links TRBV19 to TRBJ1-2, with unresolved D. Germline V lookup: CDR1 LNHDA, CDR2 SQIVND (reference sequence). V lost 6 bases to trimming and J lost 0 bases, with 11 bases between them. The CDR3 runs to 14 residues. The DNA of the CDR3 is TGTGCCAGTAGCGTCACAGAGACTAACTATGGCTACACCTTC. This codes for CASSVTETNYGYTF.

CDR3: CSVAINEQFF. The CDR3, as DNA: TGCAGCGTTGCCATTAATGAGCAGTTCTTC. This sequence joins TRBV29-1 and TRBJ2-1; D not resolved. Germline CDR1 and CDR2: SQVTM and ANQGSEA. This CDR3 has 10 amino acids. V gave up 4 bases and J gave up 7 bases, with 5 bases separating them.

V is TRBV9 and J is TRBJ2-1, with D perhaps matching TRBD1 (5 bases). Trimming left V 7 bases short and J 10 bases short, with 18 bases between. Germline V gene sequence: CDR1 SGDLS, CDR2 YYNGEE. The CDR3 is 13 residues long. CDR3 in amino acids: CASSPGLLGEQFF. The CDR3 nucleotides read TGTGCCAGCTCGCCAGGGCTTTTGGGCGAGCAGTTCTTC. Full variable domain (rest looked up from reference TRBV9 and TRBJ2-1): DSGVTQTPKHLITATGQRVTLRCSPRSGDLSVYWYQQSLDQGLQFLIQYYNGEERAKGNILERFSAQQFPDLHSELNLSSLELGDSALYFCASSPGLLGEQFFGPGTRLTVL.